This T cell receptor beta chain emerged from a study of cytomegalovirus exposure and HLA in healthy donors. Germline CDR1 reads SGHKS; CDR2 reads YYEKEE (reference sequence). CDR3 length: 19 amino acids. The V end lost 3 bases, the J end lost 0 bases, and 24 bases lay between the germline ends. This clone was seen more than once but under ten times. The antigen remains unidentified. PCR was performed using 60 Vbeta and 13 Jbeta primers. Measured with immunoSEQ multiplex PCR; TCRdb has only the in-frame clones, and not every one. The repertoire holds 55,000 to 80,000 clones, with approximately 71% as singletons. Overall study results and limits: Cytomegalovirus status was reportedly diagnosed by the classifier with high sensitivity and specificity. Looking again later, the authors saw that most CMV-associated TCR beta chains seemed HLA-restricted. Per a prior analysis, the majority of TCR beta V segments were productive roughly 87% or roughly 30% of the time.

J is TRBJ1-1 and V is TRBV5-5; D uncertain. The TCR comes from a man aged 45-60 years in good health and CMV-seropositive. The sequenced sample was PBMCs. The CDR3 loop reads CASSSLLWWGGELNTEAFF. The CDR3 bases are TGTGCCAGCAGCTCGCTGTTGTGGTGGGGAGGAGAACTGAACACTGAAGCTTTCTTT.